The 30 T cell receptor beta chains listed next were all sequenced from one sample in a study of read filtering for tumor transcriptome and immune sequencing. The library was built from approximately 400 ng RNA with molecular barcoded adaptors for alpha/delta and beta/gamma chains. MiXCR, applied by TCRdb to the reads, yields one record per CDR3 protein. The table shows 50,000 or so distinct CDR3 sequences, with approximately 18% occurring only once. What was sequenced was a population of CD138-negative cells sorted from bone marrow. The receptors come from a donor aged 40 or older with multiple myeloma.

For this clonotype: A much more abundant neighbour one base away suggests this may be a read error. The J gene is TRBJ2-3, the V gene TRBV7-9; 7 nucleotides line up with TRBD1. This CDR3 has 11 residues. Germline V lookup: CDR1 SEHNR, CDR2 FQNEAQ (reference sequence). V dropped 11 bases and J dropped 5; count of bases not matched to a gene: 4. This CDR3 is CAGTGVDTQYF. The CDR3 region has the DNA TGTGCCGGCACAGGGGTAGATACGCAGTATTTT.

This clonotype came up many times. This rearrangement joins TRBV7-9 to TRBJ2-7; TRBD1 agrees at 10 bases. This CDR3 comprises 15 residues. Germline CDR1 and CDR2: SEHNR and FQNEAQ (reference sequence). Trimming removed 1 base from V and 2 bases from J; junction bases left unmatched: 2. The CDR3 coding sequence is TGTGCCAGCAGCTTAGAGGACAGGGGGACCTACGAGCAGTACTTC. It translates to CASSLEDRGTYEQYF.

This clonotype was recorded many times. The genes are TRBV14 and TRBJ2-1; D is uncertain. Trimming stripped 3 bases from V and 10 bases from J, with 10 bases between. Germline V gene data show CDR1 as SGHDN and CDR2 as FVKESK. This CDR3 region has 12 residues. The CDR3 DNA sequence: TGTGCCAGCAGCCACCCTCCCCTGGAGCAGTTCTTC. Encoded protein: CASSHPPLEQFF.

This clonotype was recorded many times. The chain carries TRBV7-9 and TRBJ1-2; D is possibly TRBD1 (6 bases). Germline assignment: CDR1 SEHNR and CDR2 FQNEAQ (reference sequence). The CDR3 has 15 amino acids. Trimming removed 5 bases at V and 3 bases at J, with 16 bases between. The CDR3: CASSANLQGHYGYTF. For the CDR3, the DNA is TGTGCCAGCAGCGCCAATCTACAGGGTCACTATGGCTACACCTTC.

This clonotype has a count of ten or more. CDR3 region: CASSGGAGANVLTF. The CDR3 nucleotides read TGCGCCAGCTCAGGGGGCGCTGGGGCCAACGTCCTGACTTTC. This sequence joins TRBV5-1 and TRBJ2-6; 8 bases line up with TRBD1. V lost 7 bases to trimming and J lost 2 bases; unmatched junction nucleotides: 2. Germline CDR1 and CDR2: SGHRS and YFSETQ. This CDR3 is built from 14 residues. The complete variable domain, with remaining parts taken from reference TRBV5-1 and TRBJ2-6, reads KAGVTQTPRYLIKTRGQQVTLSCSPISGHRSVSWYQQTPGQGLQFLFEYFSETQRNKGNFPGRFSGRQFSNSRSEMNVSTLELGDSALYLCASSGGAGANVLTFGAGSRLTVL.

This clonotype was recorded at least ten times. The chain uses TRBV6-2 or TRBV6-3 and TRBJ2-1; 10 bases agree with TRBD2. V shed 0 bases and J 5 bases; nucleotides not matched to a gene: 7. CDR1 is MNHEY, CDR2 SVGEGT, per germline. This CDR3 has 17 residues. The CDR3 sequence: CASSYSSSGRPNNEQFF. CDR3 DNA sequence: TGTGCCAGCAGTTACTCTTCTAGCGGGAGACCCAACAATGAGCAGTTCTTC.

In this sample, this clonotype turned up many times. This chain uses TRBV7-6 with TRBJ2-6; 9 bases align to TRBD2. Germline CDR1 reads SGHVS; CDR2 reads FNYEAQ. The V gene end was trimmed by 2 bases and the J gene end by 0 bases; junction bases not matched to a gene: 17. This CDR3 spans 22 amino acids. CDR3 in amino acids: CASSLRRLAGLETSSGANVLTF. CDR3 bases: TGTGCCAGCAGCTTAAGACGGCTAGCGGGACTCGAAACTAGCTCTGGGGCCAACGTCCTGACTTTC.

This clonotype has a handful of counts. J is TRBJ1-1 and V is TRBV11-2; the D is unclear. Trimming stripped 4 bases from V and 1 base from J, with 4 bases between. This CDR3 has 12 residues. Germline V CDR1 and CDR2: SGHAT, FQNNGV. The CDR3 loop reads CASSYANTEAFF. Here the CDR3 DNA reads TGTGCCAGCAGCTATGCGAACACTGAAGCTTTCTTT.

Ten or more counts support this clonotype. The V and J genes are TRBV6-2 or TRBV6-3 and TRBJ2-6; perhaps TRBD1 as D (5 bases). Trimming shortened V by 6 bases and J by 2 bases, and 14 bases separated the two germline ends. The CDR3 length is 16 residues. CDR1 and CDR2 (germline): MNHEY, SVGEGT. The CDR3 loop is CASRPGHTAGANVLTF. CDR3 DNA: TGTGCCAGCAGGCCCGGACACACGGCTGGGGCCAACGTCCTGACTTTC.

There are many counts of this clonotype. The chain has TRBV24-1 and TRBJ2-7; maybe TRBD1 (5 bases). The CDR3 runs to 12 residues. Germline CDR1 and CDR2: KGHDR and SFDVKD. V was shortened by 2 bases and J by 12 bases, with 13 bases between the two germline ends. This chain's CDR3 is CATSDSKGQGYF. CDR3 bases: TGTGCCACCAGTGATTCAAAGGGCCAGGGGTACTTC.

This clonotype was observed many times. This chain joins TRBV4-3 and TRBJ2-2, with D unresolved. Trimming cost V 8 bases and J 9 bases, with 10 bases left between them. Germline V gives CDR1 LGHNA, CDR2 YSLEER. This CDR3 region has 11 residues. The CDR3 bases are TGCGCCAGCCGTCAGGTTCGGGAGCTGTTTTTT. Translating it yields CASRQVRELFF.

This clonotype was detected ten times or more. V and J are TRBV20-1 and TRBJ2-7; the D gene is possibly TRBD2 (5 bases). The CDR3 loop spans 15 amino acids. V lost 5 bases and J 6 bases, leaving 23 bases between the germline ends. Germline V gene data show CDR1 as DFQATT and CDR2 as SNEGSKA (reference sequence). Here the CDR3 DNA reads TGCAGTGCTTACCCTCTTCAAGCGGTGGATGGCGAGCAGTACTTC. Its translation: CSAYPLQAVDGEQYF.

This clonotype was detected many times. The chain combines TRBV19 with TRBJ1-1; a possible D gene is TRBD1 (6 bases). The CDR3 spans 14 residues. Trimming cost V 8 bases and J 3 bases, with 16 bases left between them. In germline, CDR1 is LNHDA, CDR2 SQIVND (reference sequence). CDR3 sequence: CASGEGVMDTEAFF. In DNA, the CDR3 is TGTGCCAGTGGGGAGGGGGTTATGGACACTGAAGCTTTCTTT.

This clonotype appeared a single time. This may arise from a read error, as a much more abundant clone is one base away. This chain connects TRBV19 to TRBJ2-1; 11 bases agree with TRBD2. The CDR3 extends over 18 amino acids. Germline assignment: CDR1 LNHDA and CDR2 SQIVND (reference sequence). The CDR3 is CANSIDPAGTSGPNEQFF. DNA for the CDR3: TGTGCCAATAGTATAGATCCCGCCGGGACTAGCGGCCCCAATGAGCAGTTCTTC.

V and J are TRBV7-3 and TRBJ2-7; 8 bases agree with TRBD2. The CDR3 covers 15 residues. Trimming removed 2 bases from V and 4 bases from J; junction bases left unmatched: 7. Germline loops: CDR1 SGHTA, CDR2 FQGTGA. Here the CDR3 reads CASSLRAGAYYEQYF. CDR3 bases: TGTGCCAGCAGCTTACGAGCGGGAGCATATTACGAGCAGTACTTC. Supplemented by reference TRBV7-3 and TRBJ2-7, the full variable domain reads GAGVSQTPSNKVTEKGKYVELRCDPISGHTALYWYRQSLGQGPEFLIYFQGTGAADDSGLPNDRFFAVRPEGSVSTLKIQRTERGDSAVYLCASSLRAGAYYEQYFGPGTRLTVT.

This clonotype came up many times. This rearrangement joins TRBV20-1 to TRBJ2-5; 7 bases match TRBD2. The trim removed 5 bases at V and 4 bases at J, leaving 10 bases unmatched. The CDR3 consists of 14 residues. Looked up from germline, CDR1 is DFQATT and CDR2 is SNEGSKA (reference sequence). As DNA, the CDR3 is TGCAGTGCTCTACCCGCGGGGGTCCCAGAGACCCAGTACTTC. Translated, it gives CSALPAGVPETQYF.

A word on this clonotype: This may come from a read error, since a much larger clone is one base off. V usage is TRBV5-1 and J usage is TRBJ2-5, with D maybe TRBD2 (5 bases). The CDR3 runs 13 residues. Germline V gives CDR1 SGHRS, CDR2 YFSETQ. This CDR3 is CASSPDLGETLYF. DNA for the CDR3: TGCGCCAGCAGCCCGGACCTCGGGGAGACCCTGTACTTC.

The chain has TRBV18 and TRBJ1-2; D gene unclear. CDR1 is KGHSH, CDR2 LQKENI, per germline. V was shortened by 3 bases and J by 2 bases, with 13 bases between the two germline ends. There are 15 residues in the CDR3. The CDR3 reads CASSPTLVTNYGYTF. Written as DNA, the CDR3 is TGTGCCAGCTCACCGACACTGGTCACCAACTATGGCTACACCTTC.

This chain links TRBV6-5 with TRBJ2-3, with 8 bases that match TRBD2. The CDR3 consists of 14 residues. CDR1 and CDR2 from the germline V gene are MNHEY and SVGAGI. The ends lost 2 bases at V and 7 bases at J; junction bases unmatched: 5. The CDR3 nucleotides read TGTGCCAGCAGTTACCCGGGAGGGCCCAATACGCAGTATTTT. Translation: CASSYPGGPNTQYF.

Ten or more counts support this clonotype. The chain is built from TRBV4-3 and TRBJ1-4, with 7 bases lining up with TRBD1. Trimming took 4 bases from V and 2 from J; bases not matched to a gene: 7. The CDR3 is 16 amino acids. Germline V gene sequence: CDR1 LGHNA, CDR2 YSLEER. The CDR3 nucleotides are TGCGCCAGCAGCCGACGGCCGGGACAGACTAATGAAAAACTGTTTTTT. As protein: CASSRRPGQTNEKLFF.

With regard to this clonotype: The CDR3 end shows no conserved phenylalanine or tryptophan, and so a read error is likely. The rearrangement uses TRBV3-1 and TRBJ1-1, with D unresolved. The CDR3 runs 13 residues. Germline V gene lookup returns CDR1 LGHDT and CDR2 YNNKEL (reference sequence). CDR3 bases: TGTGCCAGCAGCCAAGTAGAGAACACTGAGGCTTTCATT. It translates to CASSQVENTEAFI.

This clonotype was detected ten times or more. The genes are TRBV20-1 and TRBJ1-2, with D unclear. Trimming took off 6 bases at V and 6 bases at J, with 17 bases between the two ends. The CDR3 totals 13 residues. Germline-derived CDR1 and CDR2 are DFQATT and SNEGSKA (reference sequence). This CDR3 is CSAKNRHINGYTF. CDR3 bases: TGCAGTGCCAAAAATCGACATATCAATGGCTACACCTTC.

Ten or more counts support this clonotype. DNA for the CDR3: TGTGCCAGCTCACCAAGGGCTAATGAAAAACTGTTTTTT. Its protein is CASSPRANEKLFF. The chain couples TRBV18 to TRBJ1-4; D unresolved. Germline V gene sequence: CDR1 KGHSH, CDR2 LQKENI. Between the trimmed V and J ends, which lost 2 bases and 3 bases, there was a span of 4 bases. The CDR3 runs to 13 residues.

The rearrangement links TRBV7-2 to TRBJ1-4, with D perhaps matching TRBD1 (5 bases). V was shortened by 2 bases and J by 4 bases, with 14 bases between the two germline ends. CDR3 length: 16 amino acids. Germline CDR1 SGHTA, CDR2 FQGNSA. The CDR3 bases are TGTGCCAGCAGCTTAAACGGCAGGGTCCTTAATGAAAAACTGTTTTTT. This gives the protein CASSLNGRVLNEKLFF.

This clonotype has a count of ten or more. The chain is built from TRBV7-2 and TRBJ2-1; D remains unclear. Per germline, CDR1 SGHTA and CDR2 FQGNSA. V shed 1 base and J shed 7 bases, with 14 bases lying between them. The CDR3 spans 15 residues. This chain's CDR3 is CASSLETSSSNEQFF. Here the CDR3 DNA reads TGTGCCAGCAGCTTAGAGACTTCCTCCTCGAATGAGCAGTTCTTC.

Regarding this clonotype: Since no conserved phenylalanine or tryptophan closes the CDR3, a read error is the likely cause. V usage is TRBV5-1 and J usage is TRBJ1-1; no definite D call. This CDR3 has 13 amino acids. CDR1 SGHRS and CDR2 YFSETQ come from the germline V gene. Trimming removed 1 base from V and 1 base from J, with 5 bases in between. CDR3 residues: CASSLRENTEAFS. The DNA for the CDR3 is TGCGCCAGCAGCTTGCGGGAGAACACTGAAGCTTTCTCT.

This clonotype appeared a few times. V and J are TRBV2 and TRBJ2-3; the match to TRBD2 covers 12 bases. J was trimmed by 6 bases and V by 6 bases; bases with no gene match: 16. This CDR3 has 18 amino acids. Germline CDR1 reads SNHLY; CDR2 reads FYNNEI. Written as DNA, the CDR3 is TGTGCCAGCAGCCGCGGGTCGGGCCTAGCGGGAGGGGCCGATACGCAGTATTTT. This translates into CASSRGSGLAGGADTQYF.

In its sample, this clonotype was seen many times. This sequence joins TRBV2 and TRBJ2-2, with 8 bases lining up with TRBD1. The V gene's germline CDR1 is SNHLY and CDR2 FYNNEI. V was clipped by 7 bases and J by 5 bases; unmatched bases: 3. The CDR3 totals 13 residues. The CDR3 nucleotides are TGTGCCAGCAACTACAGGGGGACCGGGGAGCTGTTTTTT. Translating it yields CASNYRGTGELFF.

In its sample, this clonotype was seen many times. CDR3 region: CASSQGPGGEAFF. In DNA, the CDR3 is TGCGCCAGCAGCCAAGGACCAGGGGGTGAGGCTTTCTTT. The chain is built from TRBV4-1 and TRBJ1-1; 7 positions match TRBD1. Losses at the gene ends were 1 base for V and 11 bases for J; bases not matched to a gene: 7. Germline V CDR1 and CDR2: MGHRA, YSYEKL. The CDR3 spans 13 residues.

This clonotype was counted many times. This chain uses TRBV7-9 with TRBJ2-1; 8 bases are a match to TRBD2. The CDR3 length is 16 residues. Unmatched junction bases numbered 14, after V lost 5 bases and J lost 8 bases. Germline CDR1 and CDR2: SEHNR and FQNEAQ (reference sequence). CDR3 protein: CASSQRLAGTEDEQFF. For the CDR3, the DNA is TGTGCCAGCAGCCAGCGGTTAGCGGGAACGGAGGATGAGCAGTTCTTC.